This TCR beta chain is from a study of neurological immune-mediated disorders. Study observations and caveats: None of the CDR3 amino acid sequences in expanded clones turned up in more than one subject, which points to private repertoires in all groups.

This clonotype was counted ten times or more. What it binds is not known. The V and J ends lost 2 bases and 8 bases, in that order; junction bases with no gene match: 10. The V gene's germline CDR1 is SGHRS and CDR2 YFSETQ. The CDR3 sequence is 15 residues long. Template-switch 5'RACE cDNA synthesis added a 10-nucleotide unique molecular identifier. Over 200 million TCR-beta sequences from 15-18 subjects were obtained in each sequencing run. MiXCR, applied by TCRdb to the 5' RACE reads, yields one record per CDR3 protein. The table includes about 57,000 distinct CDR3 sequences, approximately 12% detected once. Time point denoted: longitudinal time-point 1 (baseline). Libraries used 2 million unsorted PBMCs kept frozen in RNAlater.

The chain is built from TRBV5-1 and TRBJ2-4; TRBD1 agrees at 7 bases. The sample was PBMCs. This receptor was identified in a male donor with HTLV-1-associated myelopathy (HAM/TSP). CDR3 amino acids: CASSLQGSGSDIQYF. The CDR3 DNA reads TGCGCCAGCAGCTTACAGGGGTCAGGGAGCGACATTCAGTACTTC. Using reference TRBV5-1 and TRBJ2-4 for the parts outside the CDR3, the full variable domain is KAGVTQTPRYLIKTRGQQVTLSCSPISGHRSVSWYQQTPGQGLQFLFEYFSETQRNKGNFPGRFSGRQFSNSRSEMNVSTLELGDSALYLCASSLQGSGSDIQYFGAGTRLSVL.